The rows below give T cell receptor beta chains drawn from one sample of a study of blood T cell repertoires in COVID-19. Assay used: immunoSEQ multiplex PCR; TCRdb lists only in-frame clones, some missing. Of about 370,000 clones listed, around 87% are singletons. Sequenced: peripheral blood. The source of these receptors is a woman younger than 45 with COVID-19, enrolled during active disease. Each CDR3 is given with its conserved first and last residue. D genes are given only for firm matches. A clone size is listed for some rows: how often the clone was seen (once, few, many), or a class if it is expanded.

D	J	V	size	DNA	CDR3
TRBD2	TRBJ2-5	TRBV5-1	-	TGCGCCAGCAGCTTGAGCGGGAGTGGAGAGACCCAGTACTTC	CASSLSGSGETQYF
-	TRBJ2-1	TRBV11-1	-	TGTGCCAGCAGCTCAGCCCGAGCCGACAGGTACAATGAGCAGTTCTTC	CASSSARADRYNEQFF
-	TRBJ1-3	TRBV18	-	TGTGCCAGCTCACGCGACAGGAACTCTGGAAACACCATATATTTT	CASSRDRNSGNTIYF
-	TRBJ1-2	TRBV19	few	TGTGCCAGTAGTACTGCAGGGTCCCTCTATGGCTACACCTTC	CASSTAGSLYGYTF
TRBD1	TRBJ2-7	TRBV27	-	TGTGCCAGCAGTCGAACTACAGGGGGAAAATACGAGCAGTACTTC	CASSRTTGGKYEQYF
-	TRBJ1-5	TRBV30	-	TGTGCCTGGAGCCAGGGAGGCCGCAATCAGCCCCAGCATTTT	CAWSQGGRNQPQHF
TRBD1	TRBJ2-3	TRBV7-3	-	TGTGCCAGCAGCTTTACAGGGGGCGCTTTTACAGATACGCAGTATTTT	CASSFTGGAFTDTQYF
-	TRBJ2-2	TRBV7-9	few	TGTGCCAGCACCCGGGTAACCGGGGAGCTGTTTTTT	CASTRVTGELFF
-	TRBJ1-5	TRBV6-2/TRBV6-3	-	TGTGCCAGCACTTACGCGGGGGGGCCCCAGCATTTT	CASTYAGGPQHF
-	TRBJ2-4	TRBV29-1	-	TGCAGCGTCGGGGTTGTTTTAAGGGCCAAAAACATTCAGTACTTC	CSVGVVLRAKNIQYF
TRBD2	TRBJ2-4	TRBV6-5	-	TGTGCCAGCAGCCCCAGCGGGAGGGCCAAAAACATTCAGTACTTC	CASSPSGRAKNIQYF
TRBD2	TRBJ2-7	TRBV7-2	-	TGTGCCAGCAGGATTTTCGGGGGGGGTTCCGAGCAGTACTTC	CASRIFGGGSEQYF
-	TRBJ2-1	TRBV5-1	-	TGCGCCAGCAGCTTGGGGGTTGGCAGGAACAATGAGCAGTTCTTC	CASSLGVGRNNEQFF
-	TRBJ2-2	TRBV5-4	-	TGTGCCAGCAGCTTGGCCGACAGCACCGGGGAGCTGTTTTTT	CASSLADSTGELFF
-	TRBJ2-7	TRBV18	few	TGTGCCAGCTCACCATCGAGCTCCTACGAGCAGTACTTC	CASSPSSSYEQYF
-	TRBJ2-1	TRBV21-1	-	TGTGCCAGCAGCAAAGGCGGCGGGAGCTCCTACAATGAGCAGTTCTTC	CASSKGGGSSYNEQFF
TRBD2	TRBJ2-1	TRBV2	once	TGTGCCAGCAGGGCGACTAGCGGGGGTTACAATGAGCAGTTCTTC	CASRATSGGYNEQFF
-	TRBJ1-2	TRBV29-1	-	TGCAGCGTTGAAGATCAATCAGGGGAGGGCTATGGCTACACCTTC	CSVEDQSGEGYGYTF
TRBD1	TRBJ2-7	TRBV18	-	TGTGCCAGCTCACCGGGACAGGGTACTAGTTACGAGCAGTACTTC	CASSPGQGTSYEQYF
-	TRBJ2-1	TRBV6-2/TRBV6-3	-	TGTGCCAGCAGCTCCTTCCATGAGCAGTTCTTC	CASSSFHEQFF
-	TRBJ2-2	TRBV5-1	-	TGCGCCAGCAGCCCCCTACATGGGCCCGGCGGGGAGCTGTTTTTT	CASSPLHGPGGELFF
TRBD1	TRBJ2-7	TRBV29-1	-	TGCAGCGCCGGGACAGGCCACGAGCAGTACTTC	CSAGTGHEQYF
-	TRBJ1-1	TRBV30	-	TGTGCCTGGATTCCGGGACATACAATGAACACTGAAGCTTTCTTT	CAWIPGHTMNTEAFF
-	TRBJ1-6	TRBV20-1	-	TGCAGTGCTTCAGATTCACCCCTCCACTTT	CSASDSPLHF
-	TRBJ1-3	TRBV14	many	TGTGCCAGCAGCCTCGTCTCTGGAAACACCATATATTTT	CASSLVSGNTIYF
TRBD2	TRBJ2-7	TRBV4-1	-	TGCGCCAGCAGCCCGGGACTAGCGGGAGTTTACGAGCAGTACTTC	CASSPGLAGVYEQYF
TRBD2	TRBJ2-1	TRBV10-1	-	TGCGCCAGCAGTGATGTCCGGGGGGTGAATGAGCAGTTCTTC	CASSDVRGVNEQFF
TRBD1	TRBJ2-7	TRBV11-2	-	TGTGCCAGCAGCTCCCTGACAGGGGCCTACGAGCAGTACTTC	CASSSLTGAYEQYF
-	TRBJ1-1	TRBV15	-	TGTGCCACCAGCAGAGCCCGAGACAGTGCCCCTGAAGCTTTCTTT	CATSRARDSAPEAFF
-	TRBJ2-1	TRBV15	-	TGTGCCACCAGCAGAGTAGAACGCGGGGAAGGTGAGCAGTTCTTC	CATSRVERGEGEQFF
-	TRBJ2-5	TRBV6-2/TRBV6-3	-	TGTGCCAGCAGTTACGGACAGACCCATGGGCGGGAGACCCAGTACTTC	CASSYGQTHGRETQYF
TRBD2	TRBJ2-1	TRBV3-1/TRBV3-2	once	TGTGCCAGCAGTCCTAGCGGGGGGGTCTACAATGAGCAGTTCTTC	CASSPSGGVYNEQFF
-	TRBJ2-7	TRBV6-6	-	TGTGCCAGCAGTTATTATGCGGGGCCCTCCTACGAGCAGTACTTC	CASSYYAGPSYEQYF
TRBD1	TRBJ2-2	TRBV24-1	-	TGTGCCACCAGTGATTCCCGAGTTGACAGGGTAGGCACCGGGGAGCTGTTTTTT	CATSDSRVDRVGTGELFF
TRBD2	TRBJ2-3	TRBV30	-	TGTGCCTGGAGGTGGGAGGGAAGCACAGATACGCAGTATTTT	CAWRWEGSTDTQYF
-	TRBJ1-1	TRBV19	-	TGTGCCAGTAGTATAGGACGAGGTGAAGCTTTCTTT	CASSIGRGEAFF
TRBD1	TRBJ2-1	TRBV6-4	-	TGTGCCAGCAGTGCCAATCCGGGACAGGGGGGAAAGAGGTCCTACAATGAGCAGTTCTTC	CASSANPGQGGKRSYNEQFF
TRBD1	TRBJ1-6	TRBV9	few	TGTGCCAGCAGCGGATCGACAGGGCTTAATTCACCCCTCCACTTT	CASSGSTGLNSPLHF
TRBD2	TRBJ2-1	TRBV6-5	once	TGTGCCAGCAGTTATCCCGGGACTAGCGGCCGGGGTGAGCAGTTCTTC	CASSYPGTSGRGEQFF
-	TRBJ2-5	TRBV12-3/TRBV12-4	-	TGTGCCAGCAGCGCAAAAGGGGGAGAGACCCAGTACTTC	CASSAKGGETQYF
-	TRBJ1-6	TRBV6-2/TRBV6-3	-	TGTGCCAGCAGCCCTGCCCAAATGAAGCCCTATAATTCACCCCTCCACTTT	CASSPAQMKPYNSPLHF
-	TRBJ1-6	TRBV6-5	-	TGTGCCAGCAGCAGACAAACGGCGAATTCACCCCTCCACTTT	CASSRQTANSPLHF
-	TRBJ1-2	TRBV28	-	TGTGCCAGCAGTTTATCTGGGAGCCAAGTCTATGGCTACACCTTC	CASSLSGSQVYGYTF
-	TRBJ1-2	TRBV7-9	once	TGTGCCAGCAGCACCCCGGGGGGCGGCTATGGCTACACCTTC	CASSTPGGGYGYTF
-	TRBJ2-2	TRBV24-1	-	TGTGCCACCAGTGATTTGGGCCTGGCTCCCGGGGAGCTGTTTTTT	CATSDLGLAPGELFF
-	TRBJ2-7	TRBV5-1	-	TGCGCCAGCAGCTTGGTTGCCAGCTACGAGCAGTACTTC	CASSLVASYEQYF
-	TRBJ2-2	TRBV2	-	TGTGCCAGCTCGGAACAGATGAACACCGGGGAGCTGTTTTTT	CASSEQMNTGELFF
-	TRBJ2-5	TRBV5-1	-	TGCGCCAGCAGCTGGGCACCCGGAGAGACCCAGTACTTC	CASSWAPGETQYF
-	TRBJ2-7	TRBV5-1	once	TGCGCCAGCAGCTTGGGAGCAGCTACTACCTACGAGCAGTACTTC	CASSLGAATTYEQYF
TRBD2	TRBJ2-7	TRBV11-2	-	TGTGCCAGCAGCTTAGAAGCGGGGAACTACGAGCAGTACTTC	CASSLEAGNYEQYF
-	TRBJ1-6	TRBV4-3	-	TGCGCCAGCAGCCTCCTTGGGGGGGCGCTCAATAATTCACCCCTCCACTTT	CASSLLGGALNNSPLHF
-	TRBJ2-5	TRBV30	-	TGTGCCTGGAGTGACGGGGGCGGGAGTAATTGGGAGACCCAGTACTTC	CAWSDGGGSNWETQYF
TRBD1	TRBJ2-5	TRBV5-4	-	TGTGCCAGCAGCAACGACAGGGAGTTTCGAGAGACCCAGTACTTC	CASSNDREFRETQYF
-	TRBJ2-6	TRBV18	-	TGTGCCAGCTCACCCCAGCTCTCCCTCGGGTCTGGGGCCAACGTCCTGACTTTC	CASSPQLSLGSGANVLTF
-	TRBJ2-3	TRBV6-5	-	TGTGCCAGCAGTTACTCGCGGGTGGGGACTGCTACGCAGTATTTT	CASSYSRVGTATQYF
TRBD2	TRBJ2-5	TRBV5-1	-	TGCGCCAGCAGCTCGGACGGACTGGGAGGGGAGACCCAGTACTTC	CASSSDGLGGETQYF
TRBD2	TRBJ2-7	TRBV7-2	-	TGTGCCAGCAGCTTAGTACTAGCGGGAGGAGAGCAGTACTTC	CASSLVLAGGEQYF
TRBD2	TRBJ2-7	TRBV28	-	TGTGCCGCGGGGGGGCACTCCTACGAGCAGTACTTC	CAAGGHSYEQYF
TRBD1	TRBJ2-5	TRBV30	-	TGTGCCTGCCAGGGGGCAGGGGAGACCCAGTACTTC	CACQGAGETQYF